These 26 T cell receptor beta chains were sequenced from one sample in a study of breast tumors, draining lymph nodes, adjacent tissues (dated by TCRdb to about 2016). Library preparation employed multiplex PCR. TCRdb shows the sequencer as Illumina HiSeq 2000. TCRdb trimmed public reads at Q25 via fastp, called clones via MiXCR and kept in-frame beta chains. Each CDR3 protein gets just one entry, which takes the most common genes and DNA from the rows behind it. For this sample there are approximately 40,000 distinct CDR3 sequences; around a third appear just once. Roughly a tenth of the sample rests with the top ten. Sample: breast tumor tissue. Receptors originate from a female donor with breast cancer. Some clones in this sample may be carry-over from other donors' samples.

This clonotype was detected only a few times. A much larger clonotype is one base distant, so this may be a read error. V and J are TRBV20-1 and TRBJ2-3; perhaps TRBD2 as D (6 bases). V was clipped by 0 bases and J by 1 base, with 11 bases between them. The germline gives CDR1 DFQATT, CDR2 SNEGSKA (reference sequence). This CDR3 has 15 amino acids. The CDR3 nucleotides read TGCAGTGCTAGAGACACGGGAGTCGGCACAGATACGCAGTATTTT. It yields the protein CSARDTGVGTDTQYF.

This clonotype was recorded many times. The genes are TRBV10-2 and TRBJ2-7, with 13 bases lining up with TRBD2. J gave up 5 bases and V 6 bases, and 7 bases lay outside the gene matches. The CDR3 covers 15 residues. Germline CDR1 is WSHSY and CDR2 is SAAADI. CDR3 sequence: CASSLGLAGAHEQYF. Here the CDR3 DNA reads TGCGCCAGCAGCCTCGGACTAGCGGGAGCCCACGAGCAGTACTTC.

This clonotype was recorded many times. The chain uses TRBV5-1 and TRBJ2-2, with 7 bases that match TRBD2. CDR3 length: 14 residues. Germline CDR1 and CDR2: SGHRS and YFSETQ. V dropped 7 bases and J dropped 3; count of bases not matched to a gene: 6. CDR3 sequence: CASYMGGDTGELFF. CDR3 nucleotide sequence: TGCGCCAGCTACATGGGAGGGGACACCGGGGAGCTGTTTTTT.

This clonotype was seen at least ten times. The genes are TRBV20-1 and TRBJ2-1, with D possibly being TRBD2 (5 bases). CDR3 length: 15 residues. The V gene lost 0 bases and the J gene lost 0 bases, with 9 bases spanning the gap. CDR1 is DFQATT, CDR2 SNEGSKA, per germline (reference sequence). In nucleotides, the CDR3 is TGCAGTGCTAGAGATGTCAGCGGCTCCTACAATGAGCAGTTCTTC. It codes for CSARDVSGSYNEQFF.

This chain connects TRBV5-1 to TRBJ2-3, with D perhaps being TRBD1 or TRBD2 (5 bases each). CDR1 is SGHRS, CDR2 YFSETQ, per germline. The CDR3 length is 14 residues. Between the trimmed V and J ends, which lost 5 bases and 1 base, there was a span of 11 bases. DNA for the CDR3: TGCGCCAGCAGTCCAGGGACCGGCACAGATACGCAGTATTTT. Protein sequence: CASSPGTGTDTQYF.

This clonotype was observed a few times. V is TRBV18 and J is TRBJ1-2; a possible D gene is TRBD1 (5 bases). Germline V gene sequence: CDR1 KGHSH, CDR2 LQKENI. The CDR3 spans 13 residues. Trimming took 6 bases from V and 4 from J, leaving 12 bases between them. The CDR3 DNA sequence: TGTGCCAGCTCGCCCCAGGGTCCCTATGGCTACACCTTC. Translated: CASSPQGPYGYTF.

The rearrangement uses TRBV5-6 and TRBJ2-7; 9 bases align to TRBD2. Trimming cost V 0 bases and J 2 bases; bases outside gene matches: 6. The V gene's germline CDR1 is SGHDT and CDR2 YYEEEE. The CDR3 has 16 amino acids. The CDR3 DNA follows: TGTGCCAGCAGCTTGGGTTTCGCGGGAGGGCCCTACGAGCAGTACTTC. It encodes CASSLGFAGGPYEQYF.

The chain links TRBV11-1 to TRBJ2-5; 7 bases match TRBD1. This CDR3 region has 14 residues. Losses at the gene ends were 0 bases for V and 3 bases for J; bases not matched to a gene: 1. CDR1 SGHAT and CDR2 FQDESV come from the germline V gene (reference sequence). CDR3 in DNA: TGTGCCAGCAGCTTAGCGCAGGGGGAAGAGACCCAGTACTTC. Translating gives CASSLAQGEETQYF.

This clonotype was seen at least ten times. V gene TRBV7-9 combines with J gene TRBJ2-7; D tentatively fits TRBD1 or TRBD2 (7 bases each). This CDR3 contains 14 residues. Germline V gene sequence: CDR1 SEHNR, CDR2 FQNEAQ (reference sequence). The V end was cut by 5 bases, the J end by 5 bases, with 16 bases between. The CDR3 DNA follows: TGTGCCAGCAGCCCAGGGGGGGGGTGGAACGAGCAGTACTTC. Protein product: CASSPGGGWNEQYF.

As to this clonotype: At one of its ends the junction is not consistent with the germline gene, which may arise from a read error. The chain is built from TRBV5-1 and TRBJ2-2; perhaps D is TRBD1 or TRBD2 (6 bases each). The CDR3 spans 14 residues. Germline CDR1 and CDR2: SGHRS and YFSETQ. This CDR3 reads CASSLDGGPGELVF. The CDR3 DNA follows: TGCGCCAGCAGCTTGGATGGGGGGCCCGGGGAGCTGGTTTTT.

This clonotype ranks as medium-sized. The chain joins TRBV20-1 to TRBJ2-7, with TRBD1 matching 8 bases. The CDR3 is 13 residues long. V was pared by 5 bases and J by 5 bases, with 8 bases of the junction left unmatched. Germline CDR1 DFQATT, CDR2 SNEGSKA (reference sequence). DNA for the CDR3: TGCAGTGCTCCCAACGACAGGGGCCACGAGCAGTACTTC. Encoded protein: CSAPNDRGHEQYF.

This clonotype was found a few times. The rearrangement joins TRBV4-1 to TRBJ2-3, with a possible D match to TRBD2 (5 bases). CDR1 and CDR2 (germline): MGHRA, YSYEKL. The CDR3 covers 13 residues. Trimming stripped 2 bases from V and 5 bases from J, with 8 bases between. Here the CDR3 DNA reads TGCGCCAGCAGCCAAAGACGGGGAGATACGCAGTATTTT. Its protein is CASSQRRGDTQYF.

This clonotype was found many times. The gene calls are TRBV6-1 and TRBJ2-5, with 15 bases that match TRBD2. The CDR3 has 15 residues. V lost 6 bases to trimming and J lost 5 bases; unmatched junction nucleotides: 4. CDR1 and CDR2 (germline): MNHNS, SASEGT. CDR3 amino acids: CASSPGTSGRETQYF. The CDR3 nucleotides are TGTGCCAGCAGCCCCGGGACTAGCGGGAGGGAGACCCAGTACTTC.

This clonotype was observed a few times. This may stem from a read error, because a much larger clone lies one nucleotide away. The chain employs TRBV24-1 and TRBJ2-1, with D unclear. CDR1 KGHDR and CDR2 SFDVKD come from the germline V gene. The length of the CDR3 is 11 residues. The CDR3 spells CATSDFNGQFF. CDR3 coding DNA: TGTGCCACCAGTGATTTCAATGGGCAGTTCTTC.

In its sample, this clonotype was seen many times. This rearrangement joins TRBV7-9 to TRBJ2-1; the match to TRBD2 covers 7 bases. From germline, CDR1 is SEHNR and CDR2 FQNEAQ (reference sequence). CDR3 size: 15 residues. J was trimmed by 4 bases and V by 2 bases; bases with no gene match: 5. CDR3 protein: CASSLSGKRYNEQFF. In DNA, the CDR3 is TGTGCCAGCAGCTTAAGCGGGAAGAGATACAATGAGCAGTTCTTC. Looking up the rest from reference TRBV7-9 and TRBJ2-1 gives the full variable domain: DTGVSQNPRHKITKRGQNVTFRCDPISEHNRLYWYRQTLGQGPEFLTYFQNEAQLEKSRLLSDRFSAERPKGSFSTLEIQRTEQGDSAMYLCASSLSGKRYNEQFFGPGTRLTVL.

This clonotype was seen repeatedly, ten times or more. J is TRBJ2-1 and V is TRBV20-1; D possibly uses TRBD1 or TRBD2 (5 bases each). Deletions cut 6 bases from V and 12 bases from J, with 24 bases between. Germline CDR1 is DFQATT and CDR2 is SNEGSKA (reference sequence). The CDR3 has 14 amino acids. Here the CDR3 DNA reads TGCAGTGCGAGGCTCCGGGACCGTGAGCGTGGGCAGTTCTTC. Residues: CSARLRDRERGQFF.

This clonotype was detected ten times or more. CDR3 region: CASSYSLAEVLDEQYF. The CDR3 DNA follows: TGTGCCAGCAGTTACTCTCTAGCGGAGGTTCTAGACGAGCAGTACTTC. The chain combines TRBV6-6 with TRBJ2-7; 7 positions agree with TRBD2. The CDR3 covers 16 residues. From germline, CDR1 is MNHNY and CDR2 SVGAGI (reference sequence). V was pared by 0 bases and J by 5 bases, with 10 bases of the junction left unmatched.

This clonotype has a count of ten or more. Relative to the germline gene, one junction end is altered; a read error may explain this. The chain combines TRBV20-1 with TRBJ1-2; 7 bases map to TRBD1. This CDR3 has 13 amino acids. The V gene's germline CDR1 is DFQATT and CDR2 SNEGSKA (reference sequence). CDR3 amino acids: CSARAGTDYGYTF. CDR3 DNA: TGCAGTGCCAGAGCGGGGACAGATTATGGCTACACCTTC.

In this sample, this clonotype turned up many times. The chain has TRBV7-9 and TRBJ2-3; possible D gene TRBD1, 6 bases. The V end lost 4 bases, the J end lost 2 bases, and 13 bases lay between the germline ends. The CDR3 runs to 15 residues. The germline CDR1 and CDR2 sequences are SEHNR and FQNEAQ (reference sequence). This CDR3 reads CASSSPGHLTDTQYF. CDR3 nucleotides: TGTGCCAGCAGCTCTCCGGGACACCTCACAGATACGCAGTATTTT.

The chain carries TRBV19 and TRBJ2-3; D gene unclear. V lost 2 bases and J lost 1, with 4 bases in between. This CDR3 spans 13 amino acids. Per germline, CDR1 LNHDA and CDR2 SQIVND (reference sequence). The CDR3 spells CASSIQGTDTQYF. CDR3 bases: TGTGCCAGTAGTATACAGGGCACAGATACGCAGTATTTT.

With respect to this clonotype: One end of the junction fails to match germline, which may point to a read error. The CDR3 region is CAISETSGRGRGDTQYF. The CDR3 nucleotides are TGTGCCATCAGTGAGACTAGCGGGAGGGGCAGGGGAGATACGCAGTATTTT. This chain links TRBV6-4 with TRBJ2-3, with 14 nucleotides matching TRBD2. Germline V gives CDR1 MRHNA, CDR2 SNTAGT. The CDR3 is 17 amino acids.

The chain joins TRBV18 to TRBJ2-5, with no clear D. The CDR3 is made up of 14 amino acids. In germline, CDR1 is KGHSH, CDR2 LQKENI. The V and J ends lost 2 bases and 5 bases respectively, with 12 bases between them. The chain's CDR3 is CASSPGPTRETQYF. The CDR3 DNA reads TGTGCCAGCTCACCAGGGCCCACCCGGGAGACCCAGTACTTC.

Concerning this clonotype itself: In this CDR3 the conserved last residue, phenylalanine or tryptophan, is missing, so a read error is likely. The chain links TRBV30 to TRBJ2-5, with 8 bases lining up with TRBD2. The germline V gene encodes CDR1 GTSNPN and CDR2 SVGIG (reference sequence). This CDR3 has 15 residues. Trimming took 1 base from V and 2 from J; bases not matched to a gene: 6. The CDR3 sequence is CAWSAIAGRQETQYS. The CDR3 nucleotides are TGTGCCTGGAGTGCAATAGCGGGGAGACAAGAGACCCAGTACTCC.

The V call is TRBV5-1, the J call TRBJ2-2; D might be TRBD2 (7 bases). Germline-derived CDR1 and CDR2 are SGHRS and YFSETQ. V shed 0 bases and J shed 5 bases, with 17 bases lying between them. The CDR3 consists of 17 residues. The CDR3 spells CASSLAGRGARTGELFF. The CDR3 DNA sequence: TGCGCCAGCAGCTTGGCTGGTCGGGGGGCGCGAACCGGGGAGCTGTTTTTT. Variable domain in full (rest from reference TRBV5-1 and TRBJ2-2): KAGVTQTPRYLIKTRGQQVTLSCSPISGHRSVSWYQQTPGQGLQFLFEYFSETQRNKGNFPGRFSGRQFSNSRSEMNVSTLELGDSALYLCASSLAGRGARTGELFFGEGSRLTVL.

The rearrangement joins TRBV29-1 to TRBJ2-1, with 10 positions matching TRBD2. The CDR3 totals 12 residues. J lost 14 bases, V lost 2 bases, and 6 bases had no gene match. CDR1 and CDR2 from the germline V gene are SQVTM and ANQGSEA. For the CDR3, the DNA is TGCAGCGTTGAAAGCCCTAGCGGGAGTAAGTTCTTC. Its protein product is CSVESPSGSKFF.

A few counts support this clonotype. The chain couples TRBV20-1 to TRBJ2-5; D is possibly TRBD1 (5 bases). Germline CDR1 DFQATT, CDR2 SNEGSKA (reference sequence). Trimming shortened V by 6 bases and J by 2 bases, and 16 bases separated the two germline ends. The CDR3 extends over 14 amino acids. This CDR3 is CSAPPPAGQETQYF. The CDR3 DNA reads as TGCAGTGCCCCCCCCCCGGCAGGGCAAGAGACCCAGTACTTC.